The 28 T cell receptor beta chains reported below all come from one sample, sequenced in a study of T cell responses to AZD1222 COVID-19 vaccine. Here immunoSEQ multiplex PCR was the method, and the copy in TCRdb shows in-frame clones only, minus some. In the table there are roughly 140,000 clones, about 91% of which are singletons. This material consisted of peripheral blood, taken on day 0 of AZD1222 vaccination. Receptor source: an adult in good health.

The CDR3 DNA reads TGTGCCAGCAGCTTAGCCCCCGGGGCTAGCTATGGCTACACCTTC. It yields the protein CASSLAPGASYGYTF. The rearrangement joins TRBV7-9 to TRBJ1-2, with a weak D call TRBD1 (5 bases). Germline CDR1 reads SEHNR; CDR2 reads FQNEAQ (reference sequence). Deletions cut 0 bases from V and 4 bases from J, with 12 bases between. The CDR3 extends over 15 amino acids.

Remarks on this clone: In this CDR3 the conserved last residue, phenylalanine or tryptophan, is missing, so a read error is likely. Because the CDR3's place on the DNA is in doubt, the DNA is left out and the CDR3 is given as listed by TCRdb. This CDR3 reads CASSPGQGVRL. The rearrangement joins TRBV6-1 to TRBJ1-5; TRBD1, the D gene given by the table, was not confirmed from the DNA. The CDR3 length equals 11 residues, ends included. In germline, CDR1 is MNHNS, CDR2 SASEGT.

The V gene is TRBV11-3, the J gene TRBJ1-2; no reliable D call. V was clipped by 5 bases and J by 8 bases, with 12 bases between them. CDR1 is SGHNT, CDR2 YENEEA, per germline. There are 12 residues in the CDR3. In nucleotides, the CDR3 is TGTGCCAGCAGCCACCGGAGGGTCGGCTACACCTTC. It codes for CASSHRRVGYTF.

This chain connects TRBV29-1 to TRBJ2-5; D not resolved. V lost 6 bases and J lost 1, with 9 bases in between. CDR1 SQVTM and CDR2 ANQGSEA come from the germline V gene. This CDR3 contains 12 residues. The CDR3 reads CSVRRIQETQYF. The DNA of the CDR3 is TGCAGCGTACGACGGATCCAAGAGACCCAGTACTTC.

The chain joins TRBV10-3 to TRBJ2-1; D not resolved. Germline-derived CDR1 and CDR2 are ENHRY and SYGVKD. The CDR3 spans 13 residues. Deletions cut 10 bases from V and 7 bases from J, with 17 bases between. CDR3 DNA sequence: TGTGCCACCTCCGGCCCCCCCATGAATGAGCAGTTCTTC. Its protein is CATSGPPMNEQFF.

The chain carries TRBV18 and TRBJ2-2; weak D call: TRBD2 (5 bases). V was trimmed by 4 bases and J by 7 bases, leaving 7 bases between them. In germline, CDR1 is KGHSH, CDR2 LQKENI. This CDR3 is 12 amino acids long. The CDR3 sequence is CASSLTSGELFF. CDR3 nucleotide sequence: TGTGCCAGCTCACTAACTAGCGGGGAGCTGTTTTTT.

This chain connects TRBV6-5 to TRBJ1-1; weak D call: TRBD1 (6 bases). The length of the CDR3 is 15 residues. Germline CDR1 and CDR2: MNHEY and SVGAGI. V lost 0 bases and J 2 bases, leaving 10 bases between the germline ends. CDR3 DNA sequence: TGTGCCAGCAGTTACTCGTACAGGGTTAACACTGAAGCTTTCTTT. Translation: CASSYSYRVNTEAFF.

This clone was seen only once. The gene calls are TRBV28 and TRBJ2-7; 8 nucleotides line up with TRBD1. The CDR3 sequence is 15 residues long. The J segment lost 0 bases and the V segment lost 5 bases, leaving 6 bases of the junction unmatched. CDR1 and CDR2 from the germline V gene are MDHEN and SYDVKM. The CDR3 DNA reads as TGTGCCAGCAGTCCTGGGACAGGTGACTCCTACGAGCAGTACTTC. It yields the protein CASSPGTGDSYEQYF.

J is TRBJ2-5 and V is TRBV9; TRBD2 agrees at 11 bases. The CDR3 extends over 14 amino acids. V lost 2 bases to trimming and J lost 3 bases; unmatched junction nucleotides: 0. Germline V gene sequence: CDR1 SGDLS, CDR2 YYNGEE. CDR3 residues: CASSVSGREETQYF. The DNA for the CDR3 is TGTGCCAGCAGCGTTAGCGGGAGGGAAGAGACCCAGTACTTC.

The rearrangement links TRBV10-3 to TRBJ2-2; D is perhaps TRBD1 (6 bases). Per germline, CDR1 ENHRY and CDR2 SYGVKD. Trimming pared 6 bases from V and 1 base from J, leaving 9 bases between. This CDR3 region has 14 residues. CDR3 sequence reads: CAIRGAVNTGELFF. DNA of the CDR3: TGTGCCATCAGGGGGGCCGTGAACACCGGGGAGCTGTTTTTT.

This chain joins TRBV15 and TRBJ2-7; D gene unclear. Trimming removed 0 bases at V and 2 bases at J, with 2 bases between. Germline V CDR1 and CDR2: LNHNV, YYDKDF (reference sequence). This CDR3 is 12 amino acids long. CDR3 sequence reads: CATSRDPYEQYF. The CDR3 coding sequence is TGTGCCACCAGCAGAGATCCCTACGAGCAGTACTTC.

The DNA of the CDR3 is TGTGCCAGCAGGGAGGGGGGCACCATATATTTT. This gives the protein CASREGGTIYF. V and J are TRBV12-3 or TRBV12-4 and TRBJ1-3; weak D call: TRBD1 (6 bases). V lost 6 bases to trimming and J lost 9 bases, with 9 bases between them. The CDR3 is 11 amino acids.

As DNA, the CDR3 is TGTGCCAGCAGGGGGACAGACATACTGTCTGGGGCCAACGTCCTGACTTTC. This translates into CASRGTDILSGANVLTF. This sequence joins TRBV7-9 and TRBJ2-6; 7 bases match TRBD1. The CDR3 has 17 amino acids. Trimming removed 6 bases from V and 1 base from J; junction bases left unmatched: 9. CDR1 and CDR2 from the germline V gene are SEHNR and FQNEAQ (reference sequence). The variable domain in full, completed from reference TRBV7-9 and TRBJ2-6, reads DTGVSQNPRHKITKRGQNVTFRCDPISEHNRLYWYRQTLGQGPEFLTYFQNEAQLEKSRLLSDRFSAERPKGSFSTLEIQRTEQGDSAMYLCASRGTDILSGANVLTFGAGSRLTVL.

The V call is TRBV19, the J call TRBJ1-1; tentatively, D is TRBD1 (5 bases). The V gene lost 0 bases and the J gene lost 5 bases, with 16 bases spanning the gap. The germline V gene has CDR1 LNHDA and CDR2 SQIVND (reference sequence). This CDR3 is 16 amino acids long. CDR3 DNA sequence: TGTGCCAGTAGTATAGATCATACGGGGGGTCGGACTGAAGCTTTCTTT. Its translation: CASSIDHTGGRTEAFF.

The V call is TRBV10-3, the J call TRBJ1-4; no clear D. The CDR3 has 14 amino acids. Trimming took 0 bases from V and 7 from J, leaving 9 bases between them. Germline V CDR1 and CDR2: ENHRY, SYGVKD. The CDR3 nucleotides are TGTGCCATCAGTGAGTCCCGAACAGCTGAAAAACTGTTTTTT. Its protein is CAISESRTAEKLFF.

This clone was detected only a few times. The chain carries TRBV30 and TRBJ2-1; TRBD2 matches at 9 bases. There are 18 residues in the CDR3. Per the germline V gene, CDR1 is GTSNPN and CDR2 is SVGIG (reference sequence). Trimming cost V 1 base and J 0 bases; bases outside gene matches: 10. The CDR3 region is CAWSGMAGGSSSYNEQFF. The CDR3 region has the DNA TGTGCCTGGAGTGGAATGGCGGGAGGGTCTAGCTCCTACAATGAGCAGTTCTTC.

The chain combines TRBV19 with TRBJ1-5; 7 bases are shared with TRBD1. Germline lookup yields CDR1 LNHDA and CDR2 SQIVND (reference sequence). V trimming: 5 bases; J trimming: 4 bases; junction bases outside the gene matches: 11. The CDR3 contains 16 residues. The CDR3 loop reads CASSPRSGTVNQPQHF. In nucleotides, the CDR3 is TGTGCCAGTAGTCCCAGATCTGGGACAGTTAATCAGCCCCAGCATTTT.

CDR3 bases: TGTGCCAGCACTTGGGGGACAAGAGAGACCCAGTACTTC. Protein: CASTWGTRETQYF. The chain joins TRBV12-3 or TRBV12-4 to TRBJ2-5; tentatively, D is TRBD1 (6 bases). The CDR3 is made up of 13 amino acids. V was cut by 7 bases and J by 4 bases, with 13 bases left in between.

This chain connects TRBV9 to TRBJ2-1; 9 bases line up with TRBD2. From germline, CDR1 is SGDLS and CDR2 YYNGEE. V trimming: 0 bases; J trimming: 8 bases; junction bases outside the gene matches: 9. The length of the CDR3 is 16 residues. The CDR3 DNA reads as TGTGCCAGCAGCGTAGCCCCAGCGGGAGGCTTCTATGAGCAGTTCTTC. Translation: CASSVAPAGGFYEQFF.

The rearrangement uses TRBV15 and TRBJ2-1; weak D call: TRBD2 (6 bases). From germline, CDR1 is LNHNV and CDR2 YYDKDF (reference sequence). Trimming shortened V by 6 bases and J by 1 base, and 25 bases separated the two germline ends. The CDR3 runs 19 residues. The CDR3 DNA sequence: TGTGCCACCAGGGAGGGCACAGCCACTCGGGCCCCGTCCTACAATGAGCAGTTCTTC. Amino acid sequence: CATREGTATRAPSYNEQFF.

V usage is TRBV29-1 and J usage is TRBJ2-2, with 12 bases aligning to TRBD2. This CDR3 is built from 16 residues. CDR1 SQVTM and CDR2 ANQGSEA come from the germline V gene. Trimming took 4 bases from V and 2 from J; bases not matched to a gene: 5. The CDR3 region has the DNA TGCAGCGTTGGGACTAGCGGGGCCCGTAACACCGGGGAGCTGTTTTTT. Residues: CSVGTSGARNTGELFF.

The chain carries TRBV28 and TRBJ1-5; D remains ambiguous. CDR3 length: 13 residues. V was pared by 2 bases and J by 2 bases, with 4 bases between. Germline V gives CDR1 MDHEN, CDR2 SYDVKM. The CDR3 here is CASSLPGNQPQHF. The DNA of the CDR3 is TGTGCCAGCAGTTTACCCGGCAATCAGCCCCAGCATTTT.

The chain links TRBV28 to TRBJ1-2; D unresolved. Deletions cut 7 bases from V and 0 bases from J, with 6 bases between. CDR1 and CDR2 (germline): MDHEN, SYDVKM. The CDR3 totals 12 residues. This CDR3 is CASNEANYGYTF. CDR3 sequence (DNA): TGTGCCAGCAACGAGGCTAACTATGGCTACACCTTC.

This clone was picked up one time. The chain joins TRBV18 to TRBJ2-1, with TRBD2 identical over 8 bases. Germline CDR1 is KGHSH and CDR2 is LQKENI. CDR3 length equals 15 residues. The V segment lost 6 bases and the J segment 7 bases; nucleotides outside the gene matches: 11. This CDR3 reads CASSAGTSRDNEQFF. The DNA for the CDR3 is TGTGCCAGCTCTGCCGGGACTAGTCGGGATAATGAGCAGTTCTTC.

CDR3 coding DNA: TGTGCCAGCAGGCCCGGGACAGGGAGGAACATTCAGTACTTC. It specifies CASRPGTGRNIQYF. V usage is TRBV9 and J usage is TRBJ2-4; 9 bases are shared with TRBD1. With 5 bases clipped from V and 7 bases from J, the junction kept 7 bases outside the gene matches. The CDR3 loop spans 14 amino acids. Germline CDR1 reads SGDLS; CDR2 reads YYNGEE.

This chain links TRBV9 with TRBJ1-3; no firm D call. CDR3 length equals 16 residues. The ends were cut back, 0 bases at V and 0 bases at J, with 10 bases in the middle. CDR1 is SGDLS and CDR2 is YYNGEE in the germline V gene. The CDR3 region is CASSVAVRLSGNTIYF. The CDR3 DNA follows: TGTGCCAGCAGCGTAGCTGTCCGACTCTCTGGAAACACCATATATTTT. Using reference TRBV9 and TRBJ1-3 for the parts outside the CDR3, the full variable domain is DSGVTQTPKHLITATGQRVTLRCSPRSGDLSVYWYQQSLDQGLQFLIQYYNGEERAKGNILERFSAQQFPDLHSELNLSSLELGDSALYFCASSVAVRLSGNTIYFGEGSWLTVV.

CDR3 sequence (DNA): TGTGCCAGCAGTTCTGACGAGCAGTACTTC. This gives the protein CASSSDEQYF. The genes are TRBV21-1 and TRBJ2-7; TRBD2 reflects the table's D call only, with no check against the DNA. TRBV21-1 is described as a pseudogene. The CDR3 consists of 10 residues.

The CDR3 nucleotides are TGTGCCAGCAGCTTAGACCCGGGACAGGGGAGTGGAGGCTACACCTTC. This gives the protein CASSLDPGQGSGGYTF. V usage is TRBV7-6 and J usage is TRBJ1-2, with TRBD1 identical over 10 bases. The V gene end was trimmed by 1 base and the J gene end by 8 bases; junction bases not matched to a gene: 10. The CDR3 spans 16 residues. Germline V lookup: CDR1 SGHVS, CDR2 FNYEAQ.